One and the same sample provided the 31 T cell receptor beta chains below, sequenced in a study of tumor-infiltrating lymphocytes in primary liver carcinoma. Production of TCR beta cDNA used approximately 0.45 ug total RNA together with a constant-region primer. Slightly modified ARM-PCR with three nested multiplex PCR rounds yielded TCR beta libraries. Forward primers for TRBV1-TRBV30 and a C-beta reverse primer served the first two PCR rounds, at about 9 cycles each. TCRdb analysed the multiplex PCR reads with MiXCR anew, one entry per CDR3 protein. In the table there are about 320,000 distinct CDR3 sequences, approximately 65% of which are singletons. Unsorted whole blood supplied the RNA, and germline DNA was extracted too. The source material was peripheral blood. The receptors come from a man aged 40-49 years with primary liver carcinoma and hepatitis B virus infection.

The chain is built from TRBV6-2 or TRBV6-3 and TRBJ1-5; D gene unclear. Looked up from germline, CDR1 is MNHEY and CDR2 is SVGEGT. Trimming removed 0 bases from V and 2 bases from J, with 14 bases in between. The CDR3 totals 17 residues. This CDR3 is CASSYSRLFRGNQPQHF. The CDR3 coding sequence is TGTGCCAGCAGTTACTCGAGGCTGTTCCGAGGCAATCAGCCCCAGCATTTT.

Of note for this clonotype: One end of the junction is discordant with germline, which a read error may explain. This chain links TRBV7-9 with TRBJ2-1; D is possibly TRBD2 (6 bases). The CDR3 runs 17 residues. Germline-derived CDR1 and CDR2 are SEHNR and FQNEAQ (reference sequence). The CDR3 sequence is CTSSQPRQPGAYNEQFF. In nucleotides, the CDR3 is TGTACCAGCAGCCAGCCCCGACAGCCGGGAGCCTACAATGAGCAGTTCTTC.

V is TRBV10-1 and J is TRBJ2-4, with a tentative D call TRBD2 (7 bases). The CDR3 has 13 residues. V was trimmed by 6 bases and J by 5 bases, leaving 11 bases between them. From germline, CDR1 is WNHNN and CDR2 SYGVQD (reference sequence). CDR3 sequence: CASSEGGENIQYF. CDR3 nucleotide sequence: TGCGCCAGCAGCGAAGGGGGGGAAAACATTCAGTACTTC.

In its sample, this clonotype was seen once. The chain employs TRBV29-1 and TRBJ2-1, with TRBD2 matching over 8 bases. This CDR3 has 14 residues. Trimming cost V 7 bases and J 6 bases; bases outside gene matches: 11. The germline V gene encodes CDR1 SQVTM and CDR2 ANQGSEA. The CDR3 DNA reads as TGCAGCGATAGCGGGGCAATCGAGGCCAATGAGCAGTTCTTC. This gives the protein CSDSGAIEANEQFF.

To note about this clonotype: Germline is not matched at one junction end, which may reflect a read error. The rearrangement uses TRBV11-2 and TRBJ2-7; D call uncertain. Looked up from germline, CDR1 is SGHAT and CDR2 is FQNNGV. The length of the CDR3 is 11 residues. The CDR3 here is CASSLGLKHYF. The CDR3, as DNA: TGTGCCAGCAGCTTGGGTCTCAAGCACTACTTC. Using reference TRBV11-2 and TRBJ2-7 for the parts outside the CDR3, the full variable domain is EAGVAQSPRYKIIEKRQSVAFWCNPISGHATLYWYQQILGQGPKLLIQFQNNGVVDDSQLPKDRFSAERLKGVDSTLKIQPAKLEDSAVYLCASSLGLKHYFGPGTRLTVT.

The rearrangement uses TRBV5-5 and TRBJ1-6, with D perhaps TRBD1 (6 bases). Germline CDR1 and CDR2: SGHKS and YYEKEE (reference sequence). The CDR3 is 15 residues long. V lost 5 bases, J lost 8 bases, and 17 bases lay in between. The CDR3 loop is CASSRQAEYHSPLHF. The CDR3 DNA reads as TGTGCCAGCAGTCGACAGGCGGAGTATCATTCACCCCTCCACTTT.

The sample holds one count of this clonotype. A much larger clone is a single base away; this may be a read error. Lacking the conserved final phenylalanine or tryptophan, this CDR3 likely reflects a read error. The gene calls are TRBV6-5 and TRBJ2-3, with D unclear. The CDR3 sequence is 14 residues long. CDR1 MNHEY and CDR2 SVGAGI come from the germline V gene. V was pared by 3 bases and J by 2 bases, with 9 bases between. CDR3 in amino acids: CASSYGLDTDTQYY. The CDR3 region has the DNA TGTGCCAGCAGTTATGGCCTTGACACAGATACGCAGTATTAT.

Concerning this clonotype itself: One end of the junction fails to match germline, which may point to a read error. V usage is TRBV5-1 and J usage is TRBJ2-2; the match to TRBD2 covers 10 bases. This CDR3 comprises 18 residues. The germline V gene has CDR1 SGHRS and CDR2 YFSETQ. CDR3 sequence: CASSSGLAGDPNTGELSF. The DNA of the CDR3 is TGCGCCAGCAGCTCGGGCCTAGCGGGAGACCCGAACACCGGGGAGCTGTCTTTT.

For this clonotype: A much larger clone differs by one base, so this may be a read error. Since no conserved phenylalanine or tryptophan closes the CDR3, a read error is the likely cause. The chain uses TRBV4-1 and TRBJ2-1; no clear D gene. Germline CDR1 is MGHRA and CDR2 is YSYEKL. This CDR3 spans 15 amino acids. Trimming pared 0 bases from V and 5 bases from J, leaving 11 bases between. The CDR3 region is CASSQDRPTDNEQFL. CDR3 sequence (DNA): TGCGCCAGCAGCCAAGACCGGCCGACGGACAATGAGCAGTTCCTC.

V usage is TRBV11-2 and J usage is TRBJ2-3, with TRBD2 identical over 7 bases. This CDR3 has 16 amino acids. Looked up from germline, CDR1 is SGHAT and CDR2 is FQNNGV. The CDR3 loop is CISSSGLTGVADTQYF. CDR3 bases: TGTATCAGCAGTTCGGGACTAACGGGAGTGGCAGATACGCAGTATTTT. The whole variable domain, remainder taken from reference TRBV11-2 and TRBJ2-3, is EAGVAQSPRYKIIEKRQSVAFWCNPISGHATLYWYQQILGQGPKLLIQFQNNGVVDDSQLPKDRFSAERLKGVDSTLKIQPAKLEDSAVYLCISSSGLTGVADTQYFGPGTRLTVL.

Of note for this clonotype: At one of its ends the junction is not consistent with the germline gene, which may arise from a read error. DNA of the CDR3: TGTGCTAGCAGCCCGACTAGCGGGTACCAAGAGACCCAGTACTTC. Translation gives CASSPTSGYQETQYF. The J gene is TRBJ2-5, the V gene TRBV7-7, with 10 bases fitting TRBD2. Germline V gives CDR1 SSHAT, CDR2 FNYEAQ (reference sequence). The CDR3 loop spans 15 amino acids. The whole variable domain, remainder taken from reference TRBV7-7 and TRBJ2-5, is GAGVSQSPRYKVTKRGQDVTLRCDPISSHATLYWYQQALGQGPEFLTYFNYEAQPDKSGLPSDRFSAERPEGSISTLTIQRTEQRDSAMYRCASSPTSGYQETQYFGPGTRLLVL.

This clonotype was found once. This may be a read error: a much more frequent sequence differs by one nucleotide. This sequence joins TRBV6-1 and TRBJ1-6, with D unresolved. The CDR3 has 14 amino acids. Germline CDR1 and CDR2: MNHNS and SASEGT. Trimming pared 5 bases from V and 7 bases from J, leaving 12 bases between. The CDR3 DNA reads TGTGCCAGCAGTCTGATAGGGTTAAATTCACCCCTCCACTTT. Residues: CASSLIGLNSPLHF.

Comments on this clonotype: A read error may explain this, as a much larger clone is one base away. The V gene is TRBV4-3, the J gene TRBJ2-1; 9 bases are a match to TRBD1. The CDR3 runs to 18 residues. In germline, CDR1 is LGHNA, CDR2 YSLEER. CDR3 nucleotides: TGCGCCAGCAGCCAAGATCTGGCGCGGACAGGGGCCTACAATGTGCAGTTCTTC. Residues: CASSQDLARTGAYNVQFF.

Worth noting for this clonotype: A much larger clonotype is one base distant, so this may be a read error. This chain joins TRBV6-2 or TRBV6-3 and TRBJ2-1; D is perhaps TRBD2 (6 bases). This CDR3 is 14 amino acids long. Germline V gene sequence: CDR1 MNHEY, CDR2 SVGEGT. CDR3 DNA sequence: TGTGCCAGCAGTTCCTGGACTAACTACAATGAGCGGTTCTTC. Its protein product is CASSSWTNYNERFF.

Note on this clonotype: The conserved phenylalanine or tryptophan is not found at the CDR3 terminus, so this likely reflects a read error. V is TRBV28 and J is TRBJ1-6; D remains ambiguous. This CDR3 is built from 13 residues. V was shortened by 8 bases and J by 6 bases, with 11 bases between the two germline ends. Germline V CDR1 and CDR2: MDHEN, SYDVKM. The CDR3 region has the DNA TGTGCCAGCCTTGAGGAGACTAATTCACCCCTCCACTCT. Protein sequence: CASLEETNSPLHS.

The table lists this clonotype with a few counts. This sequence may be a read error, since a much larger clone differs from it by one base. The chain recombines TRBV29-1 with TRBJ2-5, with a possible D match to TRBD1 (5 bases). CDR1 is SQVTM and CDR2 is ANQGSEA in the germline V gene. CDR3 size: 12 residues. V was clipped by 4 bases and J by 4 bases, with 10 bases between them. The CDR3 DNA reads TGCAGCGTTGTCCAGGGCTCAGAGACCCAGTACTTC. This encodes CSVVQGSETQYF.

As concerns this clonotype: A much bigger clone sits one base away, suggesting this may be a read error. The chain links TRBV29-1 to TRBJ1-3; D ambiguous. The CDR3 is made up of 13 amino acids. CDR1 and CDR2 from the germline V gene are SQVTM and ANQGSEA. The germline V and J ends were trimmed by 7 bases and 2 bases, with 12 bases remaining between them. In nucleotides, the CDR3 is TGCAGCGCCCGGACGGGGACTGGAAACACCATATATTTT. Its protein product is CSARTGTGNTIYF.

This clonotype showed up many times. The J gene is TRBJ2-7, the V gene TRBV6-2 or TRBV6-3; no clear D. Germline CDR1 reads MNHEY; CDR2 reads SVGEGT. CDR3 length equals 14 residues. The V end lost 4 bases, the J end lost 0 bases, and 10 bases lay between the germline ends. DNA of the CDR3: TGTGCCAGCAGTTGGTTTGACAACTCCTACGAGCAGTACTTC. It is translated as CASSWFDNSYEQYF.

As for this clonotype: This may come from a read error, since a much larger clone is one base off. The genes are TRBV11-2 and TRBJ2-5, with D perhaps assigned TRBD1 or TRBD2 (5 bases each). CDR1 is SGHAT and CDR2 is FQNNGV in the germline V gene. The CDR3 runs 17 residues. This CDR3 is CDSSLERGSVILETQYF. The CDR3 DNA sequence: TGTGACAGCAGCTTGGAGAGGGGATCGGTGATCCTGGAGACCCAGTACTTC.

As to this clonotype: Here the CDR3 omits its conserved ending phenylalanine or tryptophan, so a read error is the likely source. The chain links TRBV6-6 to TRBJ2-2; D remains unclear. This CDR3 contains 12 residues. Germline V lookup: CDR1 MNHNY, CDR2 SVGAGI (reference sequence). V was clipped by 6 bases and J by 2 bases, with 4 bases between them. Here the CDR3 reads CASRGNTGELFY. DNA of the CDR3: TGTGCCAGCAGGGGTAACACCGGGGAGCTGTTTTAT.

A remark on this clonotype: Being one base from a much bigger clone, this may be a read error. This sequence joins TRBV6-2 or TRBV6-3 and TRBJ2-2; D is undetermined. Germline assignment: CDR1 MNHEY and CDR2 SVGEGT. This CDR3 has 14 amino acids. This CDR3 is CASRTEPNTWELFF. The CDR3 DNA reads TGTGCCAGTCGGACGGAACCAAACACCTGGGAGCTGTTTTTT.

Remarks on this clonotype: Relative to the germline gene, one junction end is altered; a read error may explain this. The chain couples TRBV5-4 to TRBJ1-1; tentatively, D is TRBD1 (5 bases). The V gene's germline CDR1 is SGHNT and CDR2 YYREEE (reference sequence). This CDR3 comprises 14 residues. The CDR3 spells CASSSRAGNTEAFF. CDR3 nucleotides: TGTGCCAGCAGCTCCAGGGCCGGAAACACCGAAGCTTTCTTT.

A remark on this clonotype: A junction boundary mismatches the germline segment, possibly from a read error. The chain joins TRBV5-4 to TRBJ2-5; D uncertain. CDR3 length: 13 amino acids. Germline V CDR1 and CDR2: SGHNT, YYREEE (reference sequence). This CDR3 is CASSLTRQDTQYF. The CDR3 bases are TGTGCCAGCAGCTTGACAAGGCAAGATACCCAGTACTTC.

This clonotype was observed once. Its ends do not fully match the called genes, so a read error is possible. The chain links TRBV10-3 to TRBJ2-1; weak D call: TRBD1 (5 bases). Germline CDR1 ENHRY, CDR2 SYGVKD. This CDR3 region has 12 residues. The CDR3 coding sequence is TGTGTCATCAGCCAATGGGGCTATGAGCAGTTCTTC. It codes for CVISQWGYEQFF.

To note about this clonotype: A much more abundant neighbour one base away suggests this may be a read error. The CDR3 nucleotides are TGTGCCGCGACCGATTCCTCTGGAAACACCACATATTTT. Amino acid sequence: CAATDSSGNTTYF. The rearrangement links TRBV10-3 to TRBJ1-3; D is ambiguous. The CDR3 has 13 amino acids. Germline CDR1 is ENHRY and CDR2 is SYGVKD.

Comments on this clonotype: It may be a read error: a sequence one base away is much more abundant. This chain links TRBV7-9 with TRBJ2-3; no clear D gene. V lost 4 bases and J 2 bases, leaving 7 bases between the germline ends. The CDR3 contains 13 residues. CDR1 and CDR2 from the germline V gene are SEHNR and FQNEAQ (reference sequence). CDR3 protein: CASSSDPTDTQYF. CDR3 sequence (DNA): TGTGCCAGCAGCTCGGACCCCACAGATACGCAGTATTTT.

In the case of this clonotype: The junction departs from the called germline gene at one end, perhaps through a read error. V and J are TRBV4-3 and TRBJ1-5; 7 nucleotides match TRBD1. CDR1 is LGHNA, CDR2 YSLEER, per germline. The CDR3 consists of 13 residues. The CDR3 nucleotides are TGCGCCAGCAGCCGGGGACAGAATCAGCCCCAGCATTTC. Amino acid sequence: CASSRGQNQPQHF.

The chain couples TRBV2 to TRBJ2-3, with a weak D call TRBD2 (6 bases). The CDR3 is 14 residues long. Germline V gene sequence: CDR1 SNHLY, CDR2 FYNNEI. Trimming removed 8 bases from V and 0 bases from J, with 12 bases in between. DNA of the CDR3: TGTGCCAGCTCTAGCGTCGCTAGCACAGATACGCAGTATTTT. Translation: CASSSVASTDTQYF.

This sequence joins TRBV6-6 and TRBJ1-2; D is possibly TRBD1 (5 bases). The V end lost 7 bases, the J end lost 0 bases, and 18 bases lay between the germline ends. The germline V gene has CDR1 MNHNY and CDR2 SVGAGI (reference sequence). The CDR3 is 16 amino acids. This CDR3 reads CASNKGIPTTNYGYTF. The DNA of the CDR3 is TGTGCCAGCAACAAGGGGATTCCCACCACTAACTATGGCTACACCTTC.

This clonotype has more than one count but fewer than ten. The chain employs TRBV5-1 and TRBJ1-3; D unclear. The germline V gene encodes CDR1 SGHRS and CDR2 YFSETQ. Trimming stripped 5 bases from V and 0 bases from J, with 12 bases between. The CDR3 has 15 residues. CDR3 sequence reads: CASRPTSSSGNTIYF. In DNA, the CDR3 is TGCGCCAGCAGACCGACATCAAGCTCTGGAAACACCATATATTTT.

The rearrangement links TRBV11-2 to TRBJ2-7, with 10 bases aligning to TRBD2. Germline lookup yields CDR1 SGHAT and CDR2 FQNNGV. The CDR3 consists of 14 residues. The CDR3 bases are TGTGTCGGCAGCAGTCTAGCGGGAGTTGGCGGGCAGTACTTC. Translating it yields CVGSSLAGVGGQYF.